These 7 T cell receptor beta chains were sequenced from one sample in a study of tumor-infiltrating lymphocytes in primary liver carcinoma (dated by TCRdb to about 2017). Blood RNA was extracted from unsorted whole blood with TRIzol reagent; germline DNA came from the DNeasy Blood & Tissue kit. Instrument on record: Illumina HiSeq 2500. A constant-region primer and ProtoScript II reverse transcriptase were used to reverse-transcribe TCRbeta-specific cDNA from roughly 0.55 ug total RNA. TCRbeta libraries were built with three nested multiplex PCR rounds, a slightly modified ARM-PCR procedure. Multiplex TRBV1-TRBV30 forward primers and a Cbeta reverse primer were used in the first two PCR rounds, each of which was run for around 9 cycles. The raw public reads went through TCRdb reprocessing: fastp at Q25, MiXCR clone calling, in-frame beta chains kept. Every CDR3 protein is listed once, alongside the most common genes and DNA of its rows. This sample comprises fewer than 350,000 distinct CDR3 sequences, 65% of them detected only once. The top ten clones comprise roughly 10% of the sample.

Source material: peripheral blood. The receptor set was obtained from a man between 35 and 55 years old with primary liver carcinoma and hepatitis B virus infection.

This clonotype has more than one count but fewer than ten. This sequence joins TRBV7-9 and TRBJ2-7; no definite D call. The CDR3 extends over 12 amino acids. CDR1 is SEHNR, CDR2 FQNEAQ, per germline (reference sequence). V shed 3 bases and J shed 4 bases, with 7 bases lying between them. The CDR3 protein is CASSFTKYEQYF. Written as DNA, the CDR3 is TGTGCCAGCAGCTTTACGAAATACGAGCAGTACTTC.

In its sample, this clonotype was seen a few times. Since the CDR3 does not end with the conserved phenylalanine or tryptophan, this likely comes from a read error. The CDR3 reads CASSLGGNTGELFS. The CDR3 nucleotides read TGTGCCAGCAGTTTAGGAGGGAACACCGGGGAGCTGTTTTCT. The chain recombines TRBV28 with TRBJ2-2; TRBD2 might be the D (5 bases). Trimming pared 2 bases from V and 1 base from J, leaving 5 bases between. Looked up from germline, CDR1 is MDHEN and CDR2 is SYDVKM. This CDR3 has 14 residues.

This sequence joins TRBV28 and TRBJ2-5, with TRBD2 identical over 9 bases. The CDR3 runs to 12 residues. V lost 6 bases to trimming and J lost 5 bases; unmatched junction nucleotides: 1. The germline V gene has CDR1 MDHEN and CDR2 SYDVKM. The CDR3 region is CASRTSGETQYF. The CDR3 nucleotides are TGTGCCAGCAGGACTAGCGGCGAGACCCAGTACTTC.

CDR3 residues: CASSPTVTDEQYF. The CDR3 coding sequence is TGTGCCAGCTCACCAACAGTAACCGACGAGCAGTACTTC. The chain employs TRBV18 and TRBJ2-7; D remains ambiguous. V dropped 2 bases and J dropped 5 bases, with 10 bases sitting between them. This CDR3 spans 13 amino acids. Looked up from germline, CDR1 is KGHSH and CDR2 is LQKENI.

This clonotype was detected a few times. The chain has TRBV28 and TRBJ1-4; 8 nucleotides match TRBD1. The CDR3 spans 15 residues. Germline CDR1 reads MDHEN; CDR2 reads SYDVKM. Trimming cost V 5 bases and J 8 bases; bases outside gene matches: 10. The CDR3 DNA reads as TGTGCCAGCAGTCCCCCCGGGACAGGAAGAGAAAAACTGTTTTTT. It is translated as CASSPPGTGREKLFF.

A remark on this clonotype: This CDR3 fails to terminate in the conserved phenylalanine or tryptophan, so it likely reflects a read error. The chain joins TRBV30 to TRBJ2-5; perhaps TRBD1 as D (5 bases). The CDR3 runs to 12 residues. Germline V lookup: CDR1 GTSNPN, CDR2 SVGIG (reference sequence). V was pared by 3 bases and J by 7 bases, with 12 bases between. As DNA, the CDR3 is TGTGCCTGGAGGCAGGGCGTGGGGACCCAGTACCTC. Its translation: CAWRQGVGTQYL.

A remark on this clonotype: A much larger clone differs by one base, so this may be a read error. This chain uses TRBV4-3 with TRBJ1-1, with D unclear. Germline V gene data show CDR1 as LGHNA and CDR2 as YSLEER. The CDR3 is 14 amino acids. CDR3 region: CASIQDLRNTEAFF. DNA of the CDR3: TGCGCCAGCATCCAAGATTTGAGGAACACTGAAGCTTTCTTT.